The 21 T cell receptor beta chains below all came from one sample that was sequenced in a study of T cells in Graves' hyperthyroidism and ophthalmopathy. TCR beta CDR3 regions were amplified from RNA transcripts. HTBI primers drove first-round RT-PCR of the TCR CDR3. TCRdb analysed the multiplex PCR reads with MiXCR anew, one entry per CDR3 protein. The sample has around 420,000 distinct CDR3 sequences, roughly 13% seen once; the top ten hold more than 4.5%. The specimen was blood. These receptor sequences come from a woman aged 18-29 years with Graves' hyperthyroidism.

This clonotype was found many times. This CDR3 is CASSPPSTNNEQFF. The CDR3 DNA sequence: TGTGCCAGCTCCCCCCCAAGCACAAACAATGAGCAGTTCTTC. The rearrangement joins TRBV18 to TRBJ2-1; no firm D call. Germline values: CDR1 KGHSH, CDR2 LQKENI. Trimming removed 6 bases from V and 5 bases from J, with 14 bases in between. The CDR3 covers 14 residues.

This clonotype was recorded at least ten times. The gene calls are TRBV6-2 or TRBV6-3 and TRBJ2-7; possible D gene TRBD2, 5 bases. The CDR3 contains 13 residues. In germline, CDR1 is MNHEY, CDR2 SVGEGT. The V end lost 2 bases, the J end lost 3 bases, and 8 bases lay between the germline ends. This CDR3 reads CASSYDYNYEQYF. The CDR3 nucleotides read TGTGCCAGCAGTTACGACTACAACTACGAGCAGTACTTC.

The chain couples TRBV13 to TRBJ1-1; 7 bases are shared with TRBD1. Germline V gene lookup returns CDR1 PRHDT and CDR2 FYEKMQ (reference sequence). The V segment lost 1 base and the J segment 1 base; nucleotides outside the gene matches: 6. The CDR3 is 16 amino acids. CDR3 loop: CASSLENRGRNTEAFF. CDR3 coding DNA: TGTGCCAGCAGCTTAGAAAACAGGGGCCGGAACACTGAAGCTTTCTTT.

The gene calls are TRBV6-1 and TRBJ1-3; the D is unclear. V dropped 9 bases and J dropped 0 bases, with 12 bases sitting between them. The CDR3 loop spans 14 amino acids. The germline V gene has CDR1 MNHNS and CDR2 SASEGT. The CDR3 nucleotides read TGTGCCAGTAAGACGGTGAGCTCTGGAAACACCATATATTTT. Translating it yields CASKTVSSGNTIYF.

Concerning this clonotype itself: With a much larger clone just one base away, this may be a read error. The rearrangement uses TRBV12-3 or TRBV12-4 and TRBJ1-5, with D hard to call. V lost 3 bases and J lost 8, with 8 bases in between. The CDR3 length is 12 residues. The CDR3 bases are TGTGCCAGCAGTTTTGGTCTTAAGCCCCAGCATTTT. Protein sequence: CASSFGLKPQHF.

CDR3 DNA: TGTGCCAGCAGCGTATCGGCTAGCGCTTTGGGAGATACGCAGTATTTT. Residues: CASSVSASALGDTQYF. The rearrangement uses TRBV9 and TRBJ2-3; D may be TRBD2 (6 bases). With 1 base removed from V and 5 bases from J, the gap between germline ends came to 17 bases. CDR1 is SGDLS, CDR2 YYNGEE, per germline. The CDR3 has 16 residues.

Only a few counts were recorded for this clonotype. The gene calls are TRBV19 and TRBJ2-7, with TRBD2 matching 7 bases. The CDR3 has 13 amino acids. With 5 bases clipped from V and 7 bases from J, the junction kept 8 bases outside the gene matches. Germline V CDR1 and CDR2: LNHDA, SQIVND (reference sequence). CDR3 in DNA: TGTGCCAGTAGTGCCTCGCGGGGGTGGGAGCAGTACTTC. It specifies CASSASRGWEQYF.

This clonotype was counted between two and nine times. CDR3: CASSRTGLANEQFF. For the CDR3, the DNA is TGTGCCAGCAGCCGGACCGGACTAGCGAATGAGCAGTTCTTC. The V call is TRBV7-2, the J call TRBJ2-1; 9 bases are shared with TRBD2. The CDR3 has 14 residues. V gave up 5 bases and J gave up 7 bases; unmatched junction bases: 6. Per the germline V gene, CDR1 is SGHTA and CDR2 is FQGNSA.

A word on this clonotype: At one boundary the junction diverges from the germline segment, which might be a read error. J is TRBJ2-2 and V is TRBV29-1; 12 bases are shared with TRBD2. The germline V gene encodes CDR1 SQVTM and CDR2 ANQGSEA. The CDR3 is 14 amino acids. In nucleotides, the CDR3 is TGCAGCGTTGGACTAGCGGGAGATACCGGGGAGCTGGTTTTT. This translates into CSVGLAGDTGELVF.

This clonotype was detected only a few times. This may be a read error: a much more frequent sequence differs by one nucleotide. The CDR3 ends on some other residue instead of the conserved phenylalanine or tryptophan, so this is likely a read error. V is TRBV5-1 and J is TRBJ2-7; a weak D match, TRBD2 (6 bases). From germline, CDR1 is SGHRS and CDR2 YFSETQ. This CDR3 is 15 amino acids long. The V and J ends lost 4 bases and 1 base respectively, with 15 bases between them. CDR3 sequence (DNA): TGCGCCAGCAGCCCCCTTGGTAGCGGATCCTACGAGCAGTACCTC. Its protein product is CASSPLGSGSYEQYL.

This clonotype was detected many times. This chain joins TRBV20-1 and TRBJ2-5; TRBD1 matches 7 bases. Germline assignment: CDR1 DFQATT and CDR2 SNEGSKA (reference sequence). Losses at the gene ends were 1 base for V and 5 bases for J; bases not matched to a gene: 1. The CDR3 has 12 amino acids. The CDR3 nucleotides read TGCAGTGCTAGAGTGGACAGGGAGACCCAGTACTTC. It is translated as CSARVDRETQYF.

This clonotype was observed a handful of times. V is TRBV12-3 or TRBV12-4 and J is TRBJ1-1; D is perhaps TRBD1 (6 bases). The CDR3 has 12 residues. V was pared by 5 bases and J by 12 bases, with 16 bases between. In DNA, the CDR3 is TGTGCCAGCAGTGAAAACCGGGACAAAACTTTCTTT. This codes for CASSENRDKTFF.

The table lists this clonotype with many counts. This chain uses TRBV3-1 with TRBJ1-1; no clear D. Trimming took 4 bases from V and 5 from J, leaving 17 bases between them. Germline CDR1 LGHDT, CDR2 YNNKEL (reference sequence). This CDR3 is built from 15 residues. CDR3: CASSRTPLMGTEAFF. In nucleotides, the CDR3 is TGTGCCAGCAGCCGAACACCCTTAATGGGAACTGAAGCTTTCTTT.

For the CDR3, the DNA is TGTGCCACTGGACTAGCGGGAGCCTACGAGCAGTACTTC. It encodes CATGLAGAYEQYF. The J gene is TRBJ2-7, the V gene TRBV10-3; 13 bases align to TRBD2. J was trimmed by 2 bases and V by 10 bases; bases with no gene match: 2. This CDR3 spans 13 amino acids. Germline V gene data show CDR1 as ENHRY and CDR2 as SYGVKD.

Remarks on this clonotype: This may arise from a read error, as a much more abundant clone is one base away. The rearrangement joins TRBV20-1 to TRBJ2-7; D remains ambiguous. The germline V gene encodes CDR1 DFQATT and CDR2 SNEGSKA (reference sequence). Trimming took 6 bases from V and 5 from J, leaving 14 bases between them. CDR3 size: 12 residues. The CDR3 sequence is CSATDGPHEQYF. In nucleotides, the CDR3 is TGCAGTGCCACGGACGGCCCCCACGAGCAGTACTTC.

This clonotype came up many times. The gene calls are TRBV2 and TRBJ1-4, with 7 bases lining up with TRBD1. The CDR3 is 17 amino acids. V dropped 9 bases and J dropped 0; count of bases not matched to a gene: 13. Germline-derived CDR1 and CDR2 are SNHLY and FYNNEI. CDR3 nucleotide sequence: TGTGCCAGTACAAGGACAGGCCTGTTCGCAACTAATGAAAAACTGTTTTTT. As protein: CASTRTGLFATNEKLFF.

V is TRBV12-3 or TRBV12-4 and J is TRBJ2-1, with 7 bases fitting TRBD1. The J segment lost 9 bases and the V segment lost 6 bases, leaving 17 bases of the junction unmatched. This CDR3 contains 16 residues. The CDR3 sequence is CASSPLQGLGPGEQFF. The CDR3, as DNA: TGTGCCAGCAGCCCCTTACAGGGGCTCGGGCCCGGTGAGCAGTTCTTC.

The chain is built from TRBV10-3 and TRBJ2-3, with TRBD2 matching 7 bases. The CDR3 consists of 12 residues. Trimming removed 7 bases from V and 6 bases from J; junction bases left unmatched: 4. Germline loops: CDR1 ENHRY, CDR2 SYGVKD. The CDR3 loop reads CAINSGMDTQYF. DNA for the CDR3: TGTGCCATCAACAGCGGGATGGATACGCAGTATTTT.

The chain couples TRBV4-3 to TRBJ1-1; a possible D gene is TRBD1 (6 bases). In germline, CDR1 is LGHNA, CDR2 YSLEER. V dropped 1 base and J dropped 1 base, with 10 bases sitting between them. CDR3 size: 15 residues. CDR3 nucleotide sequence: TGCGCCAGCAGCCAAGGGGGCAGGGGGAACACTGAAGCTTTCTTT. It specifies CASSQGGRGNTEAFF.

The genes are TRBV6-5 and TRBJ1-2, with TRBD1 identical over 10 bases. This CDR3 is 16 amino acids long. V lost 0 bases and J lost 4; bases outside the gene matches: 5. Germline V lookup: CDR1 MNHEY, CDR2 SVGAGI. The CDR3 protein is CASSYSGTGDVYGYTF. In DNA, the CDR3 is TGTGCCAGCAGTTACTCCGGGACAGGGGATGTCTATGGCTACACCTTC.

V usage is TRBV20-1 and J usage is TRBJ2-7; the match to TRBD2 covers 11 bases. After removal of 5 bases from V and 3 bases from J, the junction contained 9 bases not matched to a gene. The CDR3 spans 15 residues. Germline V CDR1 and CDR2: DFQATT, SNEGSKA (reference sequence). CDR3 in DNA: TGCAGTGCTCGAACCGGGACTAGCGGTAACTACGAGCAGTACTTC. Translation gives CSARTGTSGNYEQYF.